These 9 T cell receptor beta chains were sequenced from one sample in a study of blood T cell repertoires in COVID-19. This table comes from immunoSEQ multiplex PCR, and its TCRdb copy is limited to in-frame clones, with some not included. This sample has 86,000 or so clones, with around nine tenths found just once. The specimen was peripheral blood. These receptors were obtained from a man aged 50 or older with active or convalescent COVID-19.

V usage is TRBV2 and J usage is TRBJ1-1; 8 nucleotides line up with TRBD1. This CDR3 comprises 13 residues. Germline CDR1 reads SNHLY; CDR2 reads FYNNEI. V dropped 6 bases and J dropped 7; count of bases not matched to a gene: 7. The DNA of the CDR3 is TGTGCCAGCAGGGACAGGGTAGGGAATGAAGCTTTCTTT. The encoded protein is CASRDRVGNEAFF.

The chain links TRBV5-1 to TRBJ1-2; 9 bases match TRBD1. V was clipped by 3 bases and J by 2 bases; unmatched bases: 5. This CDR3 is 15 amino acids long. Per the germline V gene, CDR1 is SGHRS and CDR2 is YFSETQ. The CDR3 coding sequence is TGCGCCAGCAGCTCAGCTGACAGGGGGAACTATGGCTACACCTTC. Amino acid sequence: CASSSADRGNYGYTF.

The chain links TRBV18 to TRBJ1-6; D is ambiguous. Germline V gene lookup returns CDR1 KGHSH and CDR2 LQKENI. The CDR3 has 12 amino acids. V shed 5 bases and J shed 10 bases, with 9 bases lying between them. Here the CDR3 reads CASSGSQSPLHF. The CDR3 bases are TGTGCCAGCTCAGGGAGTCAGTCACCCCTCCACTTT.

This sequence joins TRBV6-2 or TRBV6-3 and TRBJ1-2; 7 positions agree with TRBD1. The CDR3 runs to 13 residues. Germline V gene sequence: CDR1 MNHEY, CDR2 SVGEGT. The V segment lost 5 bases and the J segment 1 base; nucleotides outside the gene matches: 1. This chain's CDR3 is CASSRQGNYGYTF. In DNA, the CDR3 is TGTGCCAGCAGTCGACAGGGTAACTATGGCTACACCTTC.

This clone was detected once. This rearrangement joins TRBV18 to TRBJ1-1; D is possibly TRBD1 (6 bases). The CDR3 totals 16 residues. Trimming pared 2 bases from V and 4 bases from J, leaving 17 bases between. The germline V gene encodes CDR1 KGHSH and CDR2 LQKENI. The CDR3 coding sequence is TGTGCCAGCTCACCAGCAGGGGCGAATTCCGGCACTGAAGCTTTCTTT. Encoded protein: CASSPAGANSGTEAFF.

This chain uses TRBV9 with TRBJ2-1, with 7 bases fitting TRBD2. V shed 3 bases and J 9 bases; nucleotides not matched to a gene: 12. CDR3 length: 15 residues. The germline CDR1 and CDR2 sequences are SGDLS and YYNGEE. The CDR3 nucleotides are TGTGCCAGCAGCGCCATGGTGGGCGGGGGTGCTGAGCAGTTCTTC. Protein sequence: CASSAMVGGGAEQFF.

V usage is TRBV10-2 and J usage is TRBJ2-3; 11 bases are shared with TRBD2. From germline, CDR1 is WSHSY and CDR2 SAAADI. With V trimmed by 9 bases and J by 2 bases, 7 bases remained unmatched. The CDR3 is 15 amino acids. The CDR3 nucleotides are TGCGCCAGTGCTGGACTAGCGGGCCTCACAGATACGCAGTATTTT. This gives the protein CASAGLAGLTDTQYF.

The count of this clone is one. The chain couples TRBV30 to TRBJ2-2; no firm D call. The CDR3 sequence is 11 residues long. Trimming took off 5 bases at V and 4 bases at J, with 5 bases between the two ends. CDR1 and CDR2 from the germline V gene are GTSNPN and SVGIG (reference sequence). The CDR3 DNA is TGTGCCTGGGGCGGCACCGGGGAGCTGTTTTTT. As protein: CAWGGTGELFF.

V usage is TRBV6-1 and J usage is TRBJ2-7, with TRBD1 identical over 7 bases. The V and J ends lost 2 bases and 5 bases, in that order; junction bases with no gene match: 6. Germline V gives CDR1 MNHNS, CDR2 SASEGT. This CDR3 spans 14 amino acids. The DNA of the CDR3 is TGTGCCAGCAGTGAAATCTGGGACAGAAACGAGCAGTACGTC. Its translation is CASSEIWDRNEQYV.